A selection of T cell receptor beta chains follows, all from one sample in a study of CD8 T cells in Susac syndrome. TCRdb fed the immunoSEQ multiplex PCR reads into MiXCR, producing one record per CDR3 protein. The sample has about 430,000 distinct CDR3 sequences, roughly 85% seen once; the top ten hold approximately 0.11%. The sequenced sample consisted of CD8+ T cells from PBMCs. The receptors were gathered from a human donor with multiple sclerosis. CDR3s include the opening cysteine and the closing phenylalanine or tryptophan. A D gene is named only where the DNA matches it firmly. Clone sizes are given selectively: once, few, many, or a class where the clone is expanded.

TRBJ2-7 | TRBV2 | - | once | TGTGCCAGCAGTGAAGAAACCAGTTTCTCCTACGAGCAGTACTTC | CASSEETSFSYEQYF
TRBJ1-1 | TRBV15 | - | - | TGTGCCACCAGCAGAGCCGGGACTGAAGCTTTCTTT | CATSRAGTEAFF
TRBJ2-7 | TRBV5-1 | - | - | TGCGCCAGCAGCTTGGCTTGGCAGGGGAGGCACGAGCAGTACTTC | CASSLAWQGRHEQYF
TRBJ2-2 | TRBV5-6 | - | once | TGTGCCAGCAGCTTTATTGGAACCGGGGAGCTGTTTTTT | CASSFIGTGELFF
TRBJ2-2 | TRBV24-1 | - | - | TGTGCCACCAGTGATTTGCGGGACGGGGAGCTGTTTTTT | CATSDLRDGELFF
TRBJ2-1 | TRBV11-2 | TRBD2 | - | TGTGCCAGCAGCTTAGGGGGACTAGAGTTTAATGAGCAGTTCTTC | CASSLGGLEFNEQFF
TRBJ1-4 | TRBV19 | - | - | TGTGCCAGTAGTGGCACCCGAGAAGGGGCGGCTAATGAAAAACTGTTTTTT | CASSGTREGAANEKLFF
TRBJ1-1 | TRBV6-6 | TRBD1 | - | TGTGCCAGCAGTTCGGACAGGGCGCTAATGAACACTGAAGCTTTCTTT | CASSSDRALMNTEAFF
TRBJ2-1 | TRBV6-2/TRBV6-3 | TRBD1 | few | TGTGCCAGCAGTTACTCGGGACAGGGCAATGAGCAGTTCTTC | CASSYSGQGNEQFF
TRBJ2-3 | TRBV30 | - | - | TGTGCCTGGAGTGAGCTAGGGATTCCGCAGTATTTT | CAWSELGIPQYF
TRBJ1-5 | TRBV4-1 | - | - | TGCGCCAGCAGCTCCCACAATCAGCCCCAGCATTTT | CASSSHNQPQHF
TRBJ2-7 | TRBV4-2 | - | - | TGTGCCAGCAGCCCCACCTCGGGGGAGACCTACGAGCAGTACTTC | CASSPTSGETYEQYF
TRBJ2-7 | TRBV5-5 | - | few | TGTGCCAGCAGCTCTGGGAGAACCTACGAGCAGTACTTC | CASSSGRTYEQYF
TRBJ2-7 | TRBV14 | TRBD2 | - | TGTGCCAGCAGCCAGCGGGGGATTTACGAGCAGTACTTC | CASSQRGIYEQYF
TRBJ2-7 | TRBV5-4 | TRBD1 | - | TGTGCCAGCAGCTCGGGACAGGGAATAGGATCCTACGAGCAGTACTTC | CASSSGQGIGSYEQYF
TRBJ2-7 | TRBV4-1 | TRBD1 | - | TGCGCCAGCAGCCGGGGTACAGGGGGCGAGCAGTACTTC | CASSRGTGGEQYF
TRBJ2-3 | TRBV7-6 | TRBD2 | few | TGTGCCAGCAGCTTTCATAGCGGGGTTAGCACAGATACGCAGTATTTT | CASSFHSGVSTDTQYF
TRBJ1-1 | TRBV6-4 | - | - | TGTGCCAGCAGGGAGGACGGGACGAACACTGAAGCTTTCTTT | CASREDGTNTEAFF
TRBJ1-2 | TRBV7-4 | - | - | TGTGCCAGCAGTCGGAGGGGCCGCCGACATAACTATGGCTACACCTTC | CASSRRGRRHNYGYTF
TRBJ2-1 | TRBV6-1 | TRBD2 | - | TGTGCCAGCAAGGGAGGACTAGCGGGAGTGCATGAGCAGTTCTTC | CASKGGLAGVHEQFF
TRBJ2-7 | TRBV6-1 | TRBD1 | once | TGTGCCAGCAGTCGGGACAGGGGTTTCGGGTCCTACGAGCAGTACTTC | CASSRDRGFGSYEQYF
TRBJ1-1 | TRBV5-1 | - | - | TGCTCCAGCAGCTTTCACAGGGTCAAACCGTTGAACACTGAAGCTTTCTTT | CSSSFHRVKPLNTEAFF
TRBJ2-5 | TRBV12-3/TRBV12-4 | TRBD2 | - | TGTGCCAGCAGTTTAGAGGGGGCTAGCGGGAGATCAGAGACCCAGTACTTC | CASSLEGASGRSETQYF
TRBJ2-7 | TRBV6-1 | TRBD2 | - | TGTGCCAGCAGTGAAGATACCGGGGGGTCCTACGAGCAGTACTTC | CASSEDTGGSYEQYF
TRBJ2-1 | TRBV20-1 | TRBD2 | - | TGCAGTGCCCCCGATAGCGGGGTAGAGATAGATGAGCAGTTCTTC | CSAPDSGVEIDEQFF
TRBJ1-1 | TRBV6-1 | TRBD1 | few | TGTGCCACCCGGACAGGGGGCGGCACTGAAGCTTTCTTT | CATRTGGGTEAFF
TRBJ1-2 | TRBV6-5 | - | - | TGTGCCAGCAGTGTTAGAACTAACTATGGCTACACCTTC | CASSVRTNYGYTF